The clone carrying this T cell receptor beta chain was counted between two and nine times. Using its own MiXCR run on the reads, TCRdb lists one record per CDR3 protein. This sample has some 320,000 distinct CDR3 sequences, with over 7.5% found just once. This sample was taken from a study of T cell repertoires in cytomegalovirus infection. This CDR3 is built from 15 residues. V lost 3 bases and J lost 4; bases outside the gene matches: 9. The germline gives CDR1 MDHEN, CDR2 SYDVKM. The V call is TRBV28, the J call TRBJ2-7; 7 bases align to TRBD1. The TCR comes from a human donor in good health (CMV status not recorded). Some clones in this sample may be carry-over from other donors' samples. The sequencing sample was made of PBMCs. The CDR3 loop is CASSLGKGTAYEQYF. CDR3 bases: TGTGCCAGCAGTTTGGGGAAAGGGACAGCTTACGAGCAGTACTTC.